This T cell receptor (beta chain) was identified during a study of blood T cell repertoires in COVID-19 (dated by TCRdb to the early 2020s). For the wider study: Samples from collaborators originated in the United States, Italy and Spain and spanned both the acute and convalescent phases of COVID-19. Samples were obtained from the ongoing ImmuneRACE study (first 160 participants) and from over 1,000 subjects provided by 6 global collaborators. A freely available public database, intended as a resource for researchers studying the immune response to SARS-CoV-2, is where the repertoires were released. A de-identified subject ID, COVID-19 status, age in years and sex were almost always included in the sample metadata. Subjects who had been exposed to COVID-19, were actively infected with it, or had recovered from it provided the deeply sampled blood TCRbeta repertoires that made up the dataset. The prospective study material was composed of cDNA or gDNA derived from T cells, B-cell-depleted T cells, or PBMCs. Where HLA class I and class II types were available, the types were taken from metadata supplied by the sample provider, not from assay-based typing.

The collaborating institutions used their own protocols to collect whole blood in K2EDTA tubes. Collaborator samples were shipped for TCRbeta analysis as frozen whole blood, isolated PBMCs, or DNA extracted from either sample type. Regarding this clone: Its antigen is still unknown. No clone much larger than this one lies a single base away; base qualities are absent.

Counted from cysteine to phenylalanine, this CDR3 has 16 amino acids. Just the 48-base CDR3 DNA is kept, in frame starting at base 1. CDR1 and CDR2 were assigned from the germline V gene as SGHTA and FQGNSA. The junction shows trimming of 4 bases on V and 2 bases on J, plus 15 bases between the germline ends. Paper-wide results and their limitations: The amount of clinical and demographic metadata varied by source and participant and was provided uncurated.

TCRbeta CDR3 regions were amplified from genomic DNA by means of the immunoSEQ Assay, a bias-controlled multiplex PCR. The published analysis was carried out like this. Nucleated cell counts per sample were estimated from amplification of reference gene primers within the assay. Sequence reads were collapsed and filtered to measure the absolute abundance of every unique TCRbeta CDR3 rearrangement. For each sample, productive Simpson clonality was calculated as the square root of Simpson's diversity index over productive rearrangements. This is the immuneACCESS table as TCRdb keeps it, with only in-frame sequences that have V and J called. A part of the clones is gone; compared with another copy, unresolved V genes explain less than half, and the rest is unexplained. V and J calls plus clone size are reproduced from that table; the DNA served to infer D and trimming. The sample table lists 120,000 to 150,000 clones, roughly 80% of them with a count of one. Of the sample, roughly 8% falls within the top ten clones.

The sequence came from a human donor with acute or convalescent COVID-19. The donor label of this sample is uncertain. The sample comprised peripheral blood. In this chain, TRBV7-2 is recombined with TRBJ1-5; perhaps TRBD1 is the D gene, with 5 bases matching. The nucleotides read TGTGCCAGCAGCTCTGGGACGGGAGGTGGCAATCAGCCCCAGCATTTT. It is translated as CASSSGTGGGNQPQHF.